Listed below are T cell receptor beta chains from one sample, sequenced in a study of CD8+CD57+ T cells in acquired aplastic anemia. TCRdb itself ran the reads through MiXCR, one entry per CDR3 protein. Of around 120,000 distinct CDR3 sequences in the sample, roughly 40% are singletons; the top ten hold about 3%. The specimen sequenced was sorted CD4+, CD8+, or CD8+CD57+ T cells (not recorded which) from PBMCs. The receptor set was obtained from a human donor with aplastic anemia. Each CDR3 is given with its conserved first and last residue. Each record gives: CDR3 DNA, CDR3 protein, D gene, clone size, J gene, CDR3 length, V gene. A D gene is named only where the DNA matches it firmly. Clone size is shown for a subset of rows, as once, few, many or a class of expanded clone.

cdr3_nt: TGTGCCAGCAGCGGGCAGGGAGAGCAGTTCTTC; cdr3_aa: CASSGQGEQFF; d_call: .; clone_size: many; j_call: TRBJ2-1; cdr3_length: 11; v_call: TRBV2
cdr3_nt: TGTGCCATCAGGGAAGGGTCAGACTATGGCTACACCTTC; cdr3_aa: CAIREGSDYGYTF; d_call: .; clone_size: few; j_call: TRBJ1-2; cdr3_length: 13; v_call: TRBV10-3
cdr3_nt: TGTGCCAGCAGTGGAGGCGACAGGGCAATTAGCGGCTACACCTTC; cdr3_aa: CASSGGDRAISGYTF; d_call: TRBD1; clone_size: .; j_call: TRBJ1-2; cdr3_length: 15; v_call: TRBV2
cdr3_nt: TGTGCCAGCAGTGTCGGTAATGAGCAGTTCTTC; cdr3_aa: CASSVGNEQFF; d_call: .; clone_size: .; j_call: TRBJ2-1; cdr3_length: 11; v_call: TRBV2
cdr3_nt: TGTGCCAGCAGCGGAGGCAGGGGTCGGTACACTGAAGCTTTCTTT; cdr3_aa: CASSGGRGRYTEAFF; d_call: .; clone_size: once; j_call: TRBJ1-1; cdr3_length: 15; v_call: TRBV7-9
cdr3_nt: TGTGCCACCAGCGGAGGGGGACAGGAAAAGGGAAAACTGTTTTTT; cdr3_aa: CATSGGGQEKGKLFF; d_call: TRBD1; clone_size: .; j_call: TRBJ1-4; cdr3_length: 15; v_call: TRBV15
cdr3_nt: TGTGCCAGCAGTAAGGGAGGCGGCACCGGGGAGCTGTTTTTT; cdr3_aa: CASSKGGGTGELFF; d_call: .; clone_size: many; j_call: TRBJ2-2; cdr3_length: 14; v_call: TRBV25-1
cdr3_nt: TGTGCCAGCAGTGGACTGGTTTACTCCTACGAGCAGTACTTC; cdr3_aa: CASSGLVYSYEQYF; d_call: .; clone_size: .; j_call: TRBJ2-7; cdr3_length: 14; v_call: TRBV2
cdr3_nt: TGTGCCAGCAGATTATCAGGGGCAGGGGATGGCTACACCTTC; cdr3_aa: CASRLSGAGDGYTF; d_call: .; clone_size: many; j_call: TRBJ1-2; cdr3_length: 14; v_call: TRBV12-3/TRBV12-4
cdr3_nt: TGTGCTAGCAGCAAAGACAGGGGAAGCAATGAGCAGTTCTTC; cdr3_aa: CASSKDRGSNEQFF; d_call: TRBD1; clone_size: many; j_call: TRBJ2-1; cdr3_length: 14; v_call: TRBV7-7
cdr3_nt: TGTGCCAGCAGCACTACAGGGGGCTCGGGGACTGAAGCTTTCTTT; cdr3_aa: CASSTTGGSGTEAFF; d_call: TRBD1; clone_size: .; j_call: TRBJ1-1; cdr3_length: 15; v_call: TRBV5-8
cdr3_nt: TGCGCCAGCAGCCAAGATCTCAGTGCAACTAACTATGGCTACACCTTC; cdr3_aa: CASSQDLSATNYGYTF; d_call: .; clone_size: .; j_call: TRBJ1-2; cdr3_length: 16; v_call: TRBV4-3
cdr3_nt: TGTGCCAGCAGTTACTCGATACAGGGAAGTGAAAAACTGTTTTTT; cdr3_aa: CASSYSIQGSEKLFF; d_call: .; clone_size: few; j_call: TRBJ1-4; cdr3_length: 15; v_call: TRBV6-5
cdr3_nt: TGCGCCAGCAGCCAAGAGGGGGGAATTAACTATGGCTACACCTTC; cdr3_aa: CASSQEGGINYGYTF; d_call: .; clone_size: many; j_call: TRBJ1-2; cdr3_length: 15; v_call: TRBV4-1